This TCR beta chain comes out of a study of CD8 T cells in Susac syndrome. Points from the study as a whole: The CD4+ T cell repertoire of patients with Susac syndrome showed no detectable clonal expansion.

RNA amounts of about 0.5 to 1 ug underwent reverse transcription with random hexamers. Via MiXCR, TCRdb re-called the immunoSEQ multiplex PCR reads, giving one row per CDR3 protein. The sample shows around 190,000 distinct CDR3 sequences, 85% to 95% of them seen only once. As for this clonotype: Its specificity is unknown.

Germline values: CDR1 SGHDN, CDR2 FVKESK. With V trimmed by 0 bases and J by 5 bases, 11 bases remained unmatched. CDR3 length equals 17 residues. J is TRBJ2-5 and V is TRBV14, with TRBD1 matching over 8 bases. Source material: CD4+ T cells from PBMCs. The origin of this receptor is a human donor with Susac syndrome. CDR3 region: CASSQDIGGTGRETQYF. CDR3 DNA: TGTGCCAGCAGCCAAGATATTGGTGGGACAGGCCGGGAGACCCAGTACTTC.